A selection of T cell receptor beta chains follows, all from one sample in a study of CD8 T cells in ankylosing spondylitis. From the 5' RACE reads, TCRdb called clonotypes with MiXCR, one entry per CDR3 protein. The sample consists of roughly 230,000 distinct CDR3 sequences, over 9.5% of them appearing once. Sample: blood, either unsorted or a sorted T cell fraction (not recorded which). All receptors derive from a male donor with ankylosing spondylitis or in good health (not recorded which). Each CDR3 is given with its conserved first and last residue. D genes are given only for firm matches. Size is omitted from some rows. Given values are once, few, many or a class for expanded clones.

CDR3 protein: CASSHKTGNPPTEAFF
CDR3 DNA: TGTGCCAGCAGCCATAAAACAGGGAACCCGCCGACTGAAGCTTTCTTT
J gene: TRBJ1-1
clone size: .
V gene: TRBV7-2
D gene: .

CDR3 protein: CASSEAGSEAFF
CDR3 DNA: TGTGCCAGCAGTGAGGCGGGCTCTGAAGCTTTCTTT
J gene: TRBJ1-1
clone size: few
V gene: TRBV2
D gene: .

CDR3 protein: CASSDLRGQRNEKLFF
CDR3 DNA: TGTGCCAGCAGCGACCTTAGGGGTCAACGAAACGAAAAACTGTTTTTT
J gene: TRBJ1-4
clone size: few
V gene: TRBV7-6
D gene: .

CDR3 protein: CAMSRGLASTSYEQYF
CDR3 DNA: TGTGCCATGAGCCGGGGACTAGCGAGCACCTCCTACGAGCAGTACTTC
J gene: TRBJ2-7
clone size: .
V gene: TRBV25-1
D gene: TRBD2

CDR3 protein: CAWTLRWGQSGEQYF
CDR3 DNA: TGTGCCTGGACCCTCCGGTGGGGGCAATCGGGCGAGCAGTACTTC
J gene: TRBJ2-7
clone size: many
V gene: TRBV30
D gene: .

CDR3 protein: CATSEGGLNEQFF
CDR3 DNA: TGTGCCACCAGTGAAGGGGGGCTCAATGAGCAGTTCTTC
J gene: TRBJ2-1
clone size: many
V gene: TRBV24-1
D gene: .

CDR3 protein: CASSLSARGTDTQYF
CDR3 DNA: TGTGCCAGCAGCTTAAGCGCCAGGGGCACAGATACGCAGTATTTT
J gene: TRBJ2-3
clone size: many
V gene: TRBV7-6
D gene: .

CDR3 protein: CASSLWGGGYNEQFF
CDR3 DNA: TGTGCCAGCAGTTTATGGGGGGGCGGCTACAATGAGCAGTTCTTC
J gene: TRBJ2-1
clone size: many
V gene: TRBV27
D gene: .

CDR3 protein: CASSLEVISGILNTEAFF
CDR3 DNA: TGCGCCAGCAGCTTGGAGGTTATCAGCGGAATTTTGAACACTGAAGCTTTCTTT
J gene: TRBJ1-1
clone size: many
V gene: TRBV5-1
D gene: .

CDR3 protein: CASSFGLAGSTYEQYF
CDR3 DNA: TGTGCCAGCAGCTTCGGACTAGCGGGATCAACCTACGAGCAGTACTTC
J gene: TRBJ2-7
clone size: many
V gene: TRBV7-2
D gene: TRBD2

CDR3 protein: CAWMRDRGADGELFF
CDR3 DNA: TGTGCCTGGATGCGGGACAGGGGGGCGGACGGGGAGCTGTTTTTT
J gene: TRBJ2-2
clone size: many
V gene: TRBV30
D gene: TRBD1

CDR3 protein: CASRLRSGNTIYF
CDR3 DNA: TGTGCCAGCAGGTTGCGCTCTGGAAACACCATATATTTT
J gene: TRBJ1-3
clone size: .
V gene: TRBV12-3/TRBV12-4
D gene: .

CDR3 protein: CASSLSGVGSPGELFF
CDR3 DNA: TGTGCCAGCAGCTTATCAGGGGTGGGGAGTCCCGGGGAGCTGTTTTTT
J gene: TRBJ2-2
clone size: many
V gene: TRBV7-2
D gene: .

CDR3 protein: CASSADAERYEQYF
CDR3 DNA: TGTGCCAGCAGCGCCGACGCGGAGCGGTACGAGCAGTACTTC
J gene: TRBJ2-7
clone size: many
V gene: TRBV9
D gene: .

CDR3 protein: CASSSPGQGRSEQYF
CDR3 DNA: TGTGCCAGCAGTTCCCCGGGACAGGGAAGATCCGAGCAGTACTTC
J gene: TRBJ2-7
clone size: many
V gene: TRBV5-4
D gene: TRBD1

CDR3 protein: CASRTGTRTLVASGELFF
CDR3 DNA: TGTGCCAGCAGAACCGGGACTAGAACTTTAGTAGCCTCCGGGGAGCTGTTTTTT
J gene: TRBJ2-2
clone size: many
V gene: TRBV12-3/TRBV12-4
D gene: TRBD2

CDR3 protein: CAGQGGFVTDTQYF
CDR3 DNA: TGTGCCGGACAGGGGGGATTCGTAACAGATACGCAGTATTTT
J gene: TRBJ2-3
clone size: many
V gene: TRBV2
D gene: TRBD1

CDR3 protein: CASSESRGTGGYTF
CDR3 DNA: TGCGCCAGCAGTGAGTCGAGGGGGACGGGTGGCTACACCTTC
J gene: TRBJ1-2
clone size: .
V gene: TRBV10-1
D gene: .

CDR3 protein: CASSVGQERNNEQFF
CDR3 DNA: TGCGCCAGCAGCGTGGGACAGGAAAGAAACAATGAGCAGTTCTTC
J gene: TRBJ2-1
clone size: few
V gene: TRBV5-1
D gene: TRBD1